What follows is one T cell receptor beta chain and its context. The antigen is unknown. The data are from a study of cytomegalovirus exposure and HLA in healthy donors. The PCR had 60 Vbeta and 13 Jbeta primers. The table came from immunoSEQ multiplex PCR; TCRdb's copy has only in-frame clones and leaves some out. The sample gives around 210,000 clones, 82% of which show up once; 2.7% is in the top ten. Findings and limits, study-wide: Donor immune exposure was known only as CMV serostatus. The study labeled 164 TCR beta chains cytomegalovirus-associated.

Per germline, CDR1 LNHDA and CDR2 SQIVND (reference sequence). Trimming removed 4 bases from V and 2 bases from J, with 3 bases in between. The CDR3 length is 12 residues. V is TRBV19 and J is TRBJ1-5; D call uncertain. Sequenced: PBMCs. This clonotype was sampled from a woman aged 40 to 50 in good health and CMV-seronegative. The CDR3 protein is CASSTGNQPQHF. In nucleotides, the CDR3 is TGTGCCAGTAGTACCGGCAATCAGCCCCAGCATTTT.